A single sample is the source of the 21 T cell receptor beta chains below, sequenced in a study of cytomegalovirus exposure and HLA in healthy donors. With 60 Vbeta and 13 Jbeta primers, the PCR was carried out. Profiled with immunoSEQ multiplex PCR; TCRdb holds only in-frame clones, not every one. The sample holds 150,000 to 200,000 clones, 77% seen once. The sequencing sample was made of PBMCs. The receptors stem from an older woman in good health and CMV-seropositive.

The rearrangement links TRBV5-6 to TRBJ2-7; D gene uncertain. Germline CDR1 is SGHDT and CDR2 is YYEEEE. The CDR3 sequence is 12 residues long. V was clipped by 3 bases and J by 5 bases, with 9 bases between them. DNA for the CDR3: TGTGCCAGCAGCTCTAGACTGAACGAGCAGTACTTC. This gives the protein CASSSRLNEQYF. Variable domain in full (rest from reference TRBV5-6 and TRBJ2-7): DAGVTQSPTHLIKTRGQQVTLRCSPKSGHDTVSWYQQALGQGPQFIFQYYEEEERQRGNFPDRFSGHQFPNYSSELNVNALLLGDSALYLCASSSRLNEQYFGPGTRLTVT.

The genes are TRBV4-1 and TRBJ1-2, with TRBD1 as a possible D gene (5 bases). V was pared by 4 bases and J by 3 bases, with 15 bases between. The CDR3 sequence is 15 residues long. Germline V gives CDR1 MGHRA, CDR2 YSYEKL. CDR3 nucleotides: TGCGCCAGCAGCCCGGGGTTTGGGACTGACTATGGCTACACCTTC. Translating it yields CASSPGFGTDYGYTF.

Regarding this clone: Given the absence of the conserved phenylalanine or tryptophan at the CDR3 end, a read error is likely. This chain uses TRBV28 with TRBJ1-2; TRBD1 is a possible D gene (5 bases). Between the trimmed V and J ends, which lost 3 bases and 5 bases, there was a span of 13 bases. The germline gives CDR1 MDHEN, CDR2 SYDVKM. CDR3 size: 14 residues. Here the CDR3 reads CASSLVPGGYGYTL. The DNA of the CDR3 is TGTGCCAGCAGTTTGGTACCCGGGGGTTATGGCTACACCCTC.

CDR3 DNA: TGTGCCAGCAGTTCAGGACAGGAGGGTTCACCCCTCCACTTT. Its translation: CASSSGQEGSPLHF. This chain joins TRBV28 and TRBJ1-6; 7 bases fit TRBD1. V lost 4 bases to trimming and J lost 9 bases; unmatched junction nucleotides: 6. The length of the CDR3 is 14 residues. CDR1 is MDHEN and CDR2 is SYDVKM in the germline V gene.

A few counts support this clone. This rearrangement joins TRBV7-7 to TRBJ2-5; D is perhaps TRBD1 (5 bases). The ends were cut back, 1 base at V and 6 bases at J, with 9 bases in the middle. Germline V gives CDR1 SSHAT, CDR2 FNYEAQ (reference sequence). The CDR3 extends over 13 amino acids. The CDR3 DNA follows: TGTGCCAGCAGCTTAGGTCAGGGAAAGACCCAGTACTTC. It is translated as CASSLGQGKTQYF. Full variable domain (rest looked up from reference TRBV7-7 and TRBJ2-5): GAGVSQSPRYKVTKRGQDVTLRCDPISSHATLYWYQQALGQGPEFLTYFNYEAQPDKSGLPSDRFSAERPEGSISTLTIQRTEQRDSAMYRCASSLGQGKTQYFGPGTRLLVL.

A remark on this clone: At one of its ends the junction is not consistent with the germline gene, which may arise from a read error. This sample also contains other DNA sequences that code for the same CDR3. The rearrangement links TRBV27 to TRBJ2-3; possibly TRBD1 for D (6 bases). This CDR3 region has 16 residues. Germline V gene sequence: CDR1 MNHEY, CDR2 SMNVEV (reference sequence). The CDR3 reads CASSSRWGRTADTQYF. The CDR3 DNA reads TGCGCCAGCAGTTCGAGATGGGGGCGCACGGCAGATACGCAGTATTTT.

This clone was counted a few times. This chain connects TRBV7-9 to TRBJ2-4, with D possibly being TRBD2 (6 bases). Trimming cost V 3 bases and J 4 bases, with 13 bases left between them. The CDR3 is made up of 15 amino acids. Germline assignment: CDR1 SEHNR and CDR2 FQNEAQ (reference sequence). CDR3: CASSFGGVGKNIQYF. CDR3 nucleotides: TGTGCCAGCAGCTTCGGGGGAGTTGGTAAAAACATTCAGTACTTC.

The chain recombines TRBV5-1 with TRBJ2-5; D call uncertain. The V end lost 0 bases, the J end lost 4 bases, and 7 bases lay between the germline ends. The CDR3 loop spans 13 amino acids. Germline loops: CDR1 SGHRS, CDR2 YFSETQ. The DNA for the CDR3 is TGCGCCAGCAGCTTGGCTGAGGCAGAGACCCAGTACTTC. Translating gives CASSLAEAETQYF.

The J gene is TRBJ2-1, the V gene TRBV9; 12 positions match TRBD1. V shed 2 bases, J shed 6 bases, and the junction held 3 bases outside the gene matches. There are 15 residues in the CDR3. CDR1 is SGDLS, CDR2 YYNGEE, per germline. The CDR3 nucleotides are TGTGCCAGCAGCGTCAGGGACAGGGGGCCCAATGAGCAGTTCTTC. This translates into CASSVRDRGPNEQFF.

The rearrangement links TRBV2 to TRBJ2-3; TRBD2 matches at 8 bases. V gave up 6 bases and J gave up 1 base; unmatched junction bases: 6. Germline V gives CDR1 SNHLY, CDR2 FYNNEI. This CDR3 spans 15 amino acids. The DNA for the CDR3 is TGTGCCAGCAGCCGGGGGGGTGATGGCACAGATACGCAGTATTTT. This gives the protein CASSRGGDGTDTQYF. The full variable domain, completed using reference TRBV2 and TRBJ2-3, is EPEVTQTPSHQVTQMGQEVILRCVPISNHLYFYWYRQILGQKVEFLVSFYNNEISEKSEIFDDQFSVERPDGSNFTLKIRSTKLEDSAMYFCASSRGGDGTDTQYFGPGTRLTVL.

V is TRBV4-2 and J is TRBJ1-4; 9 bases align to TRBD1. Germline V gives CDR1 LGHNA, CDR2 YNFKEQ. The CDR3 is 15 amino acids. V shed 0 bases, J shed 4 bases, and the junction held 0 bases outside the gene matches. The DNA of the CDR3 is TGTGCCAGCAGCCAAGAGGGACAGGGTAATGAAAAACTGTTTTTT. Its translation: CASSQEGQGNEKLFF.

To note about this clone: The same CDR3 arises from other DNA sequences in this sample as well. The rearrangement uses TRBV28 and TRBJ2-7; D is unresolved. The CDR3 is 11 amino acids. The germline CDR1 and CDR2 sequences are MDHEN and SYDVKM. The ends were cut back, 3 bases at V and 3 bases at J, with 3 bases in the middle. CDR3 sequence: CASSFRYEQYF. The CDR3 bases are TGTGCCAGCAGTTTCCGCTACGAGCAGTACTTC.

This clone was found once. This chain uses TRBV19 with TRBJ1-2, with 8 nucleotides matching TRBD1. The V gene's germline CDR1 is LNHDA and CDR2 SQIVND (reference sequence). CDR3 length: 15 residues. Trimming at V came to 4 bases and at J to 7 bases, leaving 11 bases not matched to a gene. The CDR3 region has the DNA TGTGCCAGTAGTACCGTTTCGGCAGGGGGCTCTGGCTACACCTTC. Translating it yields CASSTVSAGGSGYTF.

CDR3 amino acids: CASRDRDAQPQHF. As DNA, the CDR3 is TGTGCCAGCAGGGACAGGGATGCTCAGCCCCAGCATTTT. V usage is TRBV6-6 and J usage is TRBJ1-5; 8 nucleotides line up with TRBD1. J was trimmed by 6 bases and V by 6 bases; bases with no gene match: 4. Germline V gives CDR1 MNHNY, CDR2 SVGAGI (reference sequence). The CDR3 extends over 13 amino acids.

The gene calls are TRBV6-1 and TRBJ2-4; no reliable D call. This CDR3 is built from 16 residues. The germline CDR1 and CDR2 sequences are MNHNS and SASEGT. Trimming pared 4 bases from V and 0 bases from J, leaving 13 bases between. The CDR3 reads CASSAGQTRAKNIQYF. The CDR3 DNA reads TGTGCCAGCAGTGCGGGTCAAACAAGAGCCAAAAACATTCAGTACTTC.

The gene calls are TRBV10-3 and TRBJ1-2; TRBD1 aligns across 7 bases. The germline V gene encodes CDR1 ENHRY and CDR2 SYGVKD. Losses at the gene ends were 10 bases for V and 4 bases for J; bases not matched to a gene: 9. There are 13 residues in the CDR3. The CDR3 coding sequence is TGTGCCACCCGCCGGACAGGCACCTATGGCTACACCTTC. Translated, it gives CATRRTGTYGYTF.

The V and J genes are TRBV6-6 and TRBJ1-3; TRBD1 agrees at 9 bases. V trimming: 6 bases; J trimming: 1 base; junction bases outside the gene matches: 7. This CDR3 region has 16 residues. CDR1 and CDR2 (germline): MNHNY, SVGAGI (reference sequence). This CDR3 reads CASRPTGGGSGNTIYF. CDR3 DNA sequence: TGTGCCAGCAGACCGACAGGGGGAGGGTCTGGAAACACCATATATTTT.

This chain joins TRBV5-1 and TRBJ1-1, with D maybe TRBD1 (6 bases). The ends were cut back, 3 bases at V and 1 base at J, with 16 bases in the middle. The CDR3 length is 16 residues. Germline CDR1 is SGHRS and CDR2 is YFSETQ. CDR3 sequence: CASSSTIGQSNTEAFF. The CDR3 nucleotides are TGCGCCAGCAGCTCTACGATTGGACAGTCGAACACTGAAGCTTTCTTT. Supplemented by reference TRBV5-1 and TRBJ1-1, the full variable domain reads KAGVTQTPRYLIKTRGQQVTLSCSPISGHRSVSWYQQTPGQGLQFLFEYFSETQRNKGNFPGRFSGRQFSNSRSEMNVSTLELGDSALYLCASSSTIGQSNTEAFFGQGTRLTVV.

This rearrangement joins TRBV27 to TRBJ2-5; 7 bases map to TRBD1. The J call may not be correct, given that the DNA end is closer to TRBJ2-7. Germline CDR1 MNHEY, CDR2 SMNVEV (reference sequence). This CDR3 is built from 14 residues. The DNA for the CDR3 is TGTGCCAGCAGTCCTGACAGGGTGATCTACGAGCAGTACTTC. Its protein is CASSPDRVIYEQYF.

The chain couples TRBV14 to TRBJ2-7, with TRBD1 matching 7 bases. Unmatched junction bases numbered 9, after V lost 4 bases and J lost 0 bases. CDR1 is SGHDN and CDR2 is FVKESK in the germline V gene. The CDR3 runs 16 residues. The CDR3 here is CASSRTGGGFSYEQYF. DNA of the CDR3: TGTGCCAGCAGCCGGACAGGTGGGGGATTCTCCTACGAGCAGTACTTC. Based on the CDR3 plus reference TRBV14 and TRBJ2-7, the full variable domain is EAGVTQFPSHSVIEKGQTVTLRCDPISGHDNLYWYRRVMGKEIKFLLHFVKESKQDESGMPNNRFLAERTGGTYSTLKVQPAELEDSGVYFCASSRTGGGFSYEQYFGPGTRLTVT.

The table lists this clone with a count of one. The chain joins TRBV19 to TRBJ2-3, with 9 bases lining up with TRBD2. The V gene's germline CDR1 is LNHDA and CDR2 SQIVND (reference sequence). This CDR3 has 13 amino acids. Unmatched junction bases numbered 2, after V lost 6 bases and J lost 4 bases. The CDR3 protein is CASRVAGADTQYF. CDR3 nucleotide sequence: TGTGCCAGTAGGGTAGCGGGAGCAGATACGCAGTATTTT.